This T cell receptor beta chain stems from a study of technical replicates of blood from a few donors. Germline CDR1 is SNHLY and CDR2 is FYNNEI. The CDR3 loop spans 11 amino acids. V shed 6 bases and J shed 6 bases, with 9 bases lying between them. Only in-frame clones appear in the TCRdb table, and some are missing; sequencing was by immunoSEQ multiplex PCR. The repertoire consists of 85,000 to 100,000 clones, with 95% occurring once and the leading ten covering about 0.21%. The receptor was isolated from a human donor in good health. The chain is built from TRBV2 and TRBJ2-7; D is possibly TRBD2 (5 bases). The sample taken for sequencing was T cells isolated from PBMCs. In DNA form, the CDR3 reads TGTGCCAGCAGCGGGGATTTCGAGCAGTACTTC. Translated, it gives CASSGDFEQYF.